This passage covers 10 T cell receptor beta chains from one sample sequenced in a study of vaccination and CD4 T cells after COVID-19. Their antigen targets remain unknown. Stated treatment: roughly 11-day PBMC culture with coronavirus spike peptide pools or control peptides (ViraFEST assay). From the unexposed donor, CD4+ T cells were collected ahead of the COVID-19 pandemic (2011-2018). Cultured CD4+ T cells had their DNA profiled by the Oncomine TCR Beta short-read assay. One entry per CDR3 protein results from TCRdb running MiXCR on the PCR reads. The sample lists about 5,500 distinct CDR3 sequences, approximately 39% occurring once. The sequencing sample was made of CD4+ T cells from blood, cultured in vitro. The receptors derive from a human donor in good health.

The chain carries TRBV18 and TRBJ1-2, with 11 bases identical to TRBD1. The CDR3 runs 18 residues. The V segment lost 2 bases and the J segment 4 bases; nucleotides outside the gene matches: 12. The germline gives CDR1 KGHSH, CDR2 LQKENI. CDR3 in amino acids: CASSPGMDRGRGSYGYTF. CDR3 nucleotides: TGTGCCAGCTCACCAGGAATGGACAGGGGGCGAGGAAGCTATGGCTACACCTTC.

The chain combines TRBV4-2 with TRBJ2-1; D is unresolved. V was trimmed by 1 base and J by 0 bases, leaving 7 bases between them. CDR3 length equals 15 residues. In germline, CDR1 is LGHNA, CDR2 YNFKEQ. CDR3 nucleotides: TGTGCCAGCAGCCAAGGGGTTAGCTCCTACAATGAGCAGTTCTTC. Amino acid sequence: CASSQGVSSYNEQFF.

The V gene is TRBV30, the J gene TRBJ1-1, with D maybe TRBD1 (5 bases). The germline V gene encodes CDR1 GTSNPN and CDR2 SVGIG (reference sequence). This CDR3 spans 14 amino acids. V lost 2 bases to trimming and J lost 5 bases, with 15 bases between them. Here the CDR3 DNA reads TGTGCCTGGAGTTGGAAAAGGGGAAGTACTGAAGCTTTCTTT. It is translated as CAWSWKRGSTEAFF.

This chain connects TRBV6-1 to TRBJ1-1; weak D call: TRBD1 (6 bases). Germline-derived CDR1 and CDR2 are MNHNS and SASEGT. There are 13 residues in the CDR3. The V end was cut by 9 bases, the J end by 0 bases, with 11 bases between. The CDR3 reads CASTGQMNTEAFF. For the CDR3, the DNA is TGTGCCAGTACGGGACAAATGAACACTGAAGCTTTCTTT.

This clonotype came up a few times. The chain links TRBV6-1 to TRBJ1-5; D is unresolved. Germline V lookup: CDR1 MNHNS, CDR2 SASEGT. V was pared by 6 bases and J by 0 bases, with 15 bases between. The CDR3 has 16 residues. The CDR3 sequence is CASRGRTWDSNQPQHF. In DNA, the CDR3 is TGTGCCAGCAGGGGAAGGACCTGGGATAGCAATCAGCCCCAGCATTTT.

This chain connects TRBV6-1 to TRBJ1-2, with 7 bases matching TRBD1. Germline-derived CDR1 and CDR2 are MNHNS and SASEGT. This CDR3 is built from 13 residues. After removal of 6 bases from V and 6 bases from J, the junction contained 7 bases not matched to a gene. In DNA, the CDR3 is TGTGCCAGCAGACCCGGGACAGTGGATGGCTACACCTTC. Translating it yields CASRPGTVDGYTF.

The chain uses TRBV5-1 and TRBJ2-2; D unresolved. Deletions cut 0 bases from V and 7 bases from J, with 4 bases between. Germline loops: CDR1 SGHRS, CDR2 YFSETQ. The CDR3 is 12 amino acids. The CDR3 spells CASSLEGGELFF. In DNA, the CDR3 is TGCGCCAGCAGCTTGGAGGGCGGGGAGCTGTTTTTT.

V and J are TRBV6-4 and TRBJ2-3, with 8 bases matching TRBD2. The CDR3 is made up of 15 amino acids. Germline lookup yields CDR1 MRHNA and CDR2 SNTAGT. Losses at the gene ends were 3 bases for V and 1 base for J; bases not matched to a gene: 3. This CDR3 reads CASSEGTSGTDTQYF. The CDR3 DNA reads TGTGCCAGCAGTGAAGGGACTAGTGGCACAGATACGCAGTATTTT.

This clonotype came up a few times. The V gene is TRBV5-1, the J gene TRBJ1-6; perhaps TRBD1 as D (5 bases). Trimming took 0 bases from V and 8 from J, leaving 12 bases between them. CDR1 is SGHRS, CDR2 YFSETQ, per germline. This CDR3 comprises 15 residues. The CDR3 loop is CASSLAAGIDSPLHF. The CDR3 DNA reads as TGCGCCAGCAGCTTGGCGGCAGGGATCGATTCACCCCTCCACTTT.

The CDR3 coding sequence is TGTGCCAGCAGTCGCGTCACAGATACGCAGTATTTT. As protein: CASSRVTDTQYF. V and J are TRBV6-1 and TRBJ2-3; D is undetermined. Trimming removed 5 bases at V and 2 bases at J, with 5 bases between. The CDR3 length is 12 residues. Germline V gene data show CDR1 as MNHNS and CDR2 as SASEGT.